This TCR beta chain was documented in a study of cytomegalovirus exposure and HLA in healthy donors. This CDR3 comprises 13 residues. Per the germline V gene, CDR1 is LNHDA and CDR2 is SQIVND (reference sequence). V was pared by 4 bases and J by 3 bases, with 7 bases between. 13 Jbeta primers and 60 Vbeta primers were used for the PCR. TCRdb keeps only in-frame clones here, not all; method: immunoSEQ multiplex PCR. The specimen's table records 150,000 to 200,000 clones. Though nominally healthy at sampling, donors likely had unrecorded immune exposures. The J gene is TRBJ1-5, the V gene TRBV19; perhaps TRBD1 as D (5 bases). This sequence was found in a woman between 18 and 29 years old in good health and CMV-seropositive. Material: PBMCs. CDR3 loop: CASSRTPNQPQHF. In DNA, the CDR3 is TGTGCCAGTAGTAGGACACCCAATCAGCCCCAGCATTTT.